This T cell receptor (beta chain) was recovered during a study of beta chain features in type 1 diabetes. The authors reverse transcribed all of the isolated RNA, so sequencing captured expressed TCRB transcripts. Assay: immunoSEQ multiplex PCR; the TCRdb copy retains only in-frame clones and omits some. The repertoire includes over 600,000 clones, around 12% of them detected once, and over 0.1% sits in the top ten. This clone was counted only a few times. Its target is not known. CDR1 and CDR2 (germline): SGHRS, YFSETQ. The CDR3 runs 13 residues. V was clipped by 4 bases and J by 5 bases; unmatched bases: 5. Purity exceeding 95% was reached by all sorted populations. Regarding the study as a whole: Patients' naive, central memory and regulatory TCRB repertoires appeared more alike than those of healthy donors. Significant though moderate, a shortening of TCRB CDR3s appeared in all four CD4+ subsets of Type 1 diabetes patients.

This TCR derives from a man aged 30-40 years with type 1 diabetes. This chain links TRBV5-1 with TRBJ2-5; 7 nucleotides align to TRBD1. Sequenced input: naive CD4+ T cells from blood. The CDR3 DNA is TGCGCCAGCAGCATGGGACAGCGGGAGACCCAGTACTTC. This translates into CASSMGQRETQYF.